Given below is one TCR beta chain in context. What it binds is not known. These data belong to a study of shared clonotypes between healthy human individuals. Over several immunoSEQ plates, each subset's genomic DNA was distributed in even portions. Using immunoSEQ multiplex PCR, the repertoire was profiled, and TCRdb retains in-frame clones only, with some absent. The top ten hold less than 0.065% of the sample, which has about 600,000 clones, approximately 97% seen once. Study-wide points: Deeper or shallower sequencing was expected to change how clonotypes are shared among donors. Sampling was confined to blood; repertoires within tissues likely differ.

The sample taken for sequencing was naive CD4+ T cells sorted from blood. Sample subset: CD45RA+ positively selected. The TCR originated in a woman aged 25 to 39 in good health.

CDR3 nucleotides: TGTGCCAGCAGCCTCCACCCGGGACTAGTCACAGATACGCAGTATTTT. It codes for CASSLHPGLVTDTQYF. V and J are TRBV11-2 and TRBJ2-3, with TRBD2 matching 8 bases. Germline trimming cut 5 bases from V and 2 bases from J; bases unmatched to any gene: 9. Germline loops: CDR1 SGHAT, CDR2 FQNNGV. The CDR3 has 16 residues.